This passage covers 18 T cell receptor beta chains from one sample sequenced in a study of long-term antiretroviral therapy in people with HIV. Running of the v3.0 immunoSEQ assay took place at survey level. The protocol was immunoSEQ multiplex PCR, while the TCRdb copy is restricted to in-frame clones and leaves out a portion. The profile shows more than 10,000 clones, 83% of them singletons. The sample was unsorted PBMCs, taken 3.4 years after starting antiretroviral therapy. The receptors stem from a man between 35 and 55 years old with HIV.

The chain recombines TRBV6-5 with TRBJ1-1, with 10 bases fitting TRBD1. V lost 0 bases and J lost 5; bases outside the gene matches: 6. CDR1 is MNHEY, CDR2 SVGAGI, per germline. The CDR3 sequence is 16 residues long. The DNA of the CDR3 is TGTGCCAGCAGTTACTCGATCTGGGACAGGGGAACTGAAGCTTTCTTT. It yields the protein CASSYSIWDRGTEAFF.

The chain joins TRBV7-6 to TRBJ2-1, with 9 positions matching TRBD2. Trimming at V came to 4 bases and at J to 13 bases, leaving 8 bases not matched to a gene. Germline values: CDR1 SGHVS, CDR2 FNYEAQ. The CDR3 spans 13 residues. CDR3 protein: CASSSQVTSGQFF. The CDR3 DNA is TGTGCCAGCAGCTCCCAGGTGACTAGCGGCCAGTTCTTC.

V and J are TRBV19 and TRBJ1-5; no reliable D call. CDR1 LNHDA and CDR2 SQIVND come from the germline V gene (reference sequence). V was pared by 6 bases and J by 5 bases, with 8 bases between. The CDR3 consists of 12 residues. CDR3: CASSTRDQPQHF. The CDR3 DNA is TGTGCCAGTAGCACGAGGGATCAGCCCCAGCATTTT.

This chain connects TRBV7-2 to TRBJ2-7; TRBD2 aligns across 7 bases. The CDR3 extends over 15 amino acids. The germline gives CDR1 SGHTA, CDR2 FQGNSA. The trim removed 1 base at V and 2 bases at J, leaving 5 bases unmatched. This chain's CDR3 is CASSLVRGSAYEQYF. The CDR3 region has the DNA TGTGCCAGCAGCTTAGTTCGCGGGAGTGCCTACGAGCAGTACTTC.

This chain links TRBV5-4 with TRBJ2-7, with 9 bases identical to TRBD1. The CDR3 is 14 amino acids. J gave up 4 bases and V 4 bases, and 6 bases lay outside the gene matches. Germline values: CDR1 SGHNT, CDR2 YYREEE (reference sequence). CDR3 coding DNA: TGTGCCAGCAGCCCAGACAGGGGGGCGTACGAGCAGTACTTC. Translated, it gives CASSPDRGAYEQYF.

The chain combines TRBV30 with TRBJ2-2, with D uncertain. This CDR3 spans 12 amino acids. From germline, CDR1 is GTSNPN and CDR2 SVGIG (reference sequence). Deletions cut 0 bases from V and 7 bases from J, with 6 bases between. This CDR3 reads CAWSVHNGELFF. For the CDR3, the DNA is TGTGCCTGGAGTGTCCACAACGGGGAGCTGTTTTTT.

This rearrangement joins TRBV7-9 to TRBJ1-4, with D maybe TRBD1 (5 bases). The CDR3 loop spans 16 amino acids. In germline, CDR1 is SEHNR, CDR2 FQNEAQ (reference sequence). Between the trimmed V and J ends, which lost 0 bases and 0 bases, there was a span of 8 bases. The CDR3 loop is CASSLATGATNEKLFF. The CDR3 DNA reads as TGTGCCAGCAGCTTAGCTACAGGTGCAACTAATGAAAAACTGTTTTTT.

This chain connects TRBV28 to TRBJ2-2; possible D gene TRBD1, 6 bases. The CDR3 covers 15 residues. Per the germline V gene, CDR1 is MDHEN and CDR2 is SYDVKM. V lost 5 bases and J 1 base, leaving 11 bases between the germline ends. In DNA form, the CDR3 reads TGTGCCAGCAGTCGGGACACAGAGAACACCGGGGAGCTGTTTTTT. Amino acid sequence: CASSRDTENTGELFF.

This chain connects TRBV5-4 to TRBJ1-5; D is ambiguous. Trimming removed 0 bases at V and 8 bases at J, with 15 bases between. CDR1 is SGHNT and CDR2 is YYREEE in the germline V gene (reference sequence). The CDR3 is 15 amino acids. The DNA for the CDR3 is TGTGCCAGCAGCTTGGATAGGGCGGTGTTGAAGCCCCAGCATTTT. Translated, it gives CASSLDRAVLKPQHF.

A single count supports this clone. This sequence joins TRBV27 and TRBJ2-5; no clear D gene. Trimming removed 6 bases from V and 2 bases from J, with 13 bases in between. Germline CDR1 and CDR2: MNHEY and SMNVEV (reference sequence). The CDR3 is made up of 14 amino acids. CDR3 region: CASSSAPRQETQYF. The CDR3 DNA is TGTGCCAGCAGCTCCGCACCCCGTCAAGAGACCCAGTACTTC.

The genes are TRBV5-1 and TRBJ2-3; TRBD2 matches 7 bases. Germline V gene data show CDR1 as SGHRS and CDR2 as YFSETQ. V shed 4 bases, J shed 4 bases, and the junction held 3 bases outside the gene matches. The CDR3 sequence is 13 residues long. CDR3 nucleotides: TGCGCCAGCAGCGGGGGGGGTTCAGATACGCAGTATTTT. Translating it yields CASSGGGSDTQYF.

CDR3 in amino acids: CAWSYMRGEQYF. The CDR3 bases are TGTGCCTGGAGCTATATGAGGGGCGAGCAGTACTTC. The chain couples TRBV30 to TRBJ2-7; D may correspond to TRBD1 or TRBD2 (5 bases each). Trimming shortened V by 3 bases and J by 6 bases, and 12 bases separated the two germline ends. CDR1 and CDR2 from the germline V gene are GTSNPN and SVGIG (reference sequence). The CDR3 is 12 amino acids. Full variable domain (outside the CDR3, taken from reference TRBV30 and TRBJ2-7): SQTIHQWPATLVQPVGSPLSLECTVEGTSNPNLYWYRQAAGRGLQLLFYSVGIGQISSEVPQNLSASRPQDRQFILSSKKLLLSDSGFYLCAWSYMRGEQYFGPGTRLTVT.

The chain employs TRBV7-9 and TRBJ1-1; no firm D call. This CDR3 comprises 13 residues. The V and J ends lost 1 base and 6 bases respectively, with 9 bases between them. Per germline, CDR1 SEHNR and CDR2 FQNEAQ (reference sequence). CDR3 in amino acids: CASSLGGFAEAFF. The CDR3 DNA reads TGTGCCAGCAGCTTAGGAGGGTTCGCTGAAGCTTTCTTT.

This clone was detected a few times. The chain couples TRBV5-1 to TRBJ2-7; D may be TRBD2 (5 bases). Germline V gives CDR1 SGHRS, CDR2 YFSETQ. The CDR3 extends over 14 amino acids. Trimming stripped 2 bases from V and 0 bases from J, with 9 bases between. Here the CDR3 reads CASSFGKSSYEQYF. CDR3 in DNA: TGCGCCAGCAGCTTCGGGAAGTCCTCCTACGAGCAGTACTTC.

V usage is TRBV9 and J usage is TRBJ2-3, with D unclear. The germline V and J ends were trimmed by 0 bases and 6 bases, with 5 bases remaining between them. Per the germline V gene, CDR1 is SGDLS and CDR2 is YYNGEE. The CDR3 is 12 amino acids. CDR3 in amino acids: CASSVAQDTQYF. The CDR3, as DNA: TGTGCCAGCAGCGTAGCTCAGGATACGCAGTATTTT.

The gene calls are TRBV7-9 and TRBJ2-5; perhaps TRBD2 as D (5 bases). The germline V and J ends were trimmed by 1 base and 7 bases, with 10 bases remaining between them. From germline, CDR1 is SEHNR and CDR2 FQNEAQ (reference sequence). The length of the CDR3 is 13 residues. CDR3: CASSLGRGGTQYF. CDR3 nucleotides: TGTGCCAGCAGCTTAGGTCGGGGTGGGACCCAGTACTTC. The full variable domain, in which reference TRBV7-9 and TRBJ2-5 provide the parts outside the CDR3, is DTGVSQNPRHKITKRGQNVTFRCDPISEHNRLYWYRQTLGQGPEFLTYFQNEAQLEKSRLLSDRFSAERPKGSFSTLEIQRTEQGDSAMYLCASSLGRGGTQYFGPGTRLLVL.

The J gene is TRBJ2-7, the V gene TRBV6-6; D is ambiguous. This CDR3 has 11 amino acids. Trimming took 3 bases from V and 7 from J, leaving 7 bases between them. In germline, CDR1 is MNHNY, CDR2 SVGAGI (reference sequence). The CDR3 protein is CASSYREEQYF. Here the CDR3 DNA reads TGTGCCAGCAGTTATAGAGAAGAGCAGTACTTC.

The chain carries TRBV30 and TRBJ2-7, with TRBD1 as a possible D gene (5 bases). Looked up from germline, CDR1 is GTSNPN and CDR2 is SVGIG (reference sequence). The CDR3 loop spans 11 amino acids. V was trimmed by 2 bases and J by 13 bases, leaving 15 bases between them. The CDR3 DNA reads TGTGCCTGGAGTACCAAAGGACAAACTTACTTC. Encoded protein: CAWSTKGQTYF.